Listed below are T cell receptor beta chains from one sample, sequenced in a study of identical twins. TCRdb re-called the 5' RACE reads through MiXCR, storing one row per CDR3 protein. The sample records under 300,000 distinct CDR3 sequences, more than 9.5% being singletons. These same data were also listed under a study on yellow fever vaccine responses in identical twins.

Sequencing was performed on memory (CD45RO+) T cells sorted from blood. Receptors originate from a woman under 30 in good health. CDR3s include the opening cysteine and the closing phenylalanine or tryptophan. A D gene is named only where the DNA matches it firmly. Clone sizes are given selectively: once, few, many, or a class where the clone is expanded.

d_gene	v_gene	j_gene	abundance	CDR3aa	CDR3nt
-	TRBV20-1	TRBJ2-1	-	CSARDQESGNRGEQFF	TGCAGTGCTAGAGATCAAGAGTCAGGGAATAGGGGTGAGCAGTTCTTC
-	TRBV6-1	TRBJ1-1	few	CASSDRGQEDTEAFF	TGTGCCAGCAGTGACAGGGGCCAGGAGGACACTGAAGCTTTCTTT
-	TRBV9	TRBJ2-7	-	CASSVDPQRDEQYF	TGTGCCAGCAGCGTAGATCCACAGCGGGACGAGCAGTACTTC
-	TRBV9	TRBJ2-5	-	CASSPGGGTTETQYF	TGTGCCAGCAGCCCCGGAGGGGGGACTACGGAGACCCAGTACTTC
TRBD1	TRBV6-1	TRBJ1-5	few	CASSESTGVSNQPQHF	TGTGCCAGCAGTGAATCGACAGGGGTTAGCAATCAGCCCCAGCATTTT
-	TRBV2	TRBJ2-7	few	CASSRDSVTQYF	TGTGCCAGCAGCCGGGACTCCGTTACCCAGTACTTC
-	TRBV27	TRBJ2-3	many	CASSSFGWGTDTQYF	TGTGCCAGCAGTTCCTTCGGGTGGGGCACAGATACGCAGTATTTT
-	TRBV20-1	TRBJ2-5	few	CSARGRGKYQETQYF	TGCAGTGCTAGAGGAAGGGGAAAGTACCAAGAGACCCAGTACTTC
TRBD2	TRBV28	TRBJ2-5	-	CASSLGLAGPQETQYF	TGTGCCAGCAGCCTGGGGCTAGCGGGTCCACAAGAGACCCAGTACTTC
-	TRBV6-2/TRBV6-3	TRBJ2-7	-	CASSGTQGAYEQYF	TGTGCCAGCAGTGGGACCCAGGGCGCCTACGAGCAGTACTTC
-	TRBV29-1	TRBJ1-2	few	CSTSGDRFGYTF	TGCAGCACCTCAGGAGACAGGTTCGGCTACACCTTC
-	TRBV12-5	TRBJ2-2	-	CASGPEGAGELFF	TGTGCTAGTGGCCCGGAGGGGGCCGGGGAGCTGTTTTTT
TRBD2	TRBV5-1	TRBJ2-1	many	CASSLVKRGGVNEQFF	TGCGCCAGCAGCTTAGTCAAGAGGGGAGGGGTCAATGAGCAGTTCTTC
-	TRBV20-1	TRBJ2-3	few	CSARVGGTDTQYF	TGCAGTGCTAGAGTAGGGGGCACAGATACGCAGTATTTT
TRBD1	TRBV11-2	TRBJ2-7	few	CASSTRTGGIKYEQYF	TGTGCCAGCAGCACCCGTACAGGGGGCATCAAATACGAGCAGTACTTC